The T cell receptor (beta chain) described here comes from a study of metastatic and nonmetastatic thyroid tumors. The CDR3 runs to 16 residues. Germline values: CDR1 SQVTM, CDR2 ANQGSEA. Original methodology: CDR3 was compared across clinicopathological groups, and the resulting differences were used to build a distant-metastasis classifier for papillary thyroid cancer. TCRdb re-analyzed the PCR reads using MiXCR. V and J calls and clone size were set by TCRdb, not the authors. The data contain roughly 98,000 clones, about 15% of them singletons. Regarding this clone: The identical CDR3 is also encoded by other nucleotide sequences in the sample.

Thyroid surgery had not been preceded by any treatment in any patient. The chain uses TRBV29-1 and TRBJ2-3, with 14 nucleotides matching TRBD2. The clonotype comes from a female donor with papillary thyroid cancer or a benign thyroid nodule (not recorded which). Some clones in this sample may be carry-over from other donors' samples. The specimen sequenced was blood. Here the CDR3 DNA reads TGCAGTGGGCGACTAGCGGGGGGGATTAGCACAGATACGCAGTATTTT. Translating gives CSGRLAGGISTDTQYF.